This TCR beta chain was recovered during a study of T cells in women clearing cervical HPV infection. V was cut by 4 bases and J by 8 bases, with 24 bases left in between. The CDR3 covers 17 residues. The V gene's germline CDR1 is SGHDN and CDR2 FVKESK. Clones were read by immunoSEQ multiplex PCR, and TCRdb kept only the in-frame ones, dropping some. The sample table includes about 15,000 clones. This clone counts as medium-sized by frequency. Read sequence stops 3 residues before the CDR3 end, and the germline J gene provides the missing end. The J gene is TRBJ2-4, the V gene TRBV14, with D tentatively TRBD1 (6 bases). Sequenced: blood buffy coat. This TCR was sampled from a woman between 18 and 70 years old with a cervical HPV16 infection that either progressed to CIN3+ or cleared (not recorded which). CDR3 region: CASSRGDWARKGDIQYF. CDR3 bases read: TGTGCCAGCAGCCGTGGTGATTGGGCAAGAAAGGGGGACATT.